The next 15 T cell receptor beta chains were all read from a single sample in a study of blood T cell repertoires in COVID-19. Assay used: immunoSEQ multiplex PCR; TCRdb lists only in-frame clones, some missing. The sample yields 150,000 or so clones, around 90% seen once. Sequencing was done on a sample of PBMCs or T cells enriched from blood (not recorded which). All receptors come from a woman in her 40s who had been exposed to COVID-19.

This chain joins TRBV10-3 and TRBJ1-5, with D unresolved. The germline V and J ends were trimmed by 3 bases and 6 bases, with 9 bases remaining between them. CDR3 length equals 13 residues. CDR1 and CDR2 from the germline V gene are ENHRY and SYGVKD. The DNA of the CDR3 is TGTGCCATCAGTGAAGAGGGTTTTCAGCCCCAGCATTTT. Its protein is CAISEEGFQPQHF.

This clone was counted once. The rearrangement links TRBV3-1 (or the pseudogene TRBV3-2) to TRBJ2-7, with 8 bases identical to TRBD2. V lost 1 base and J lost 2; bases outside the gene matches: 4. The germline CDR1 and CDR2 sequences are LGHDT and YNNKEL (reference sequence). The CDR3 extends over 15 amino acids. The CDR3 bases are TGTGCCAGCAGCCAAGGGCTAGCGGGCCCCTACGAGCAGTACTTC. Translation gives CASSQGLAGPYEQYF.

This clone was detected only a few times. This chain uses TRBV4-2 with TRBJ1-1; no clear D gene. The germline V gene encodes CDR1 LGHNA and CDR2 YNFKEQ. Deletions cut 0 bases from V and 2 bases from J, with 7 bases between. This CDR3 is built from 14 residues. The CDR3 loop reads CASSQEEINTEAFF. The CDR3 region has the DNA TGTGCCAGCAGCCAAGAAGAGATAAACACTGAAGCTTTCTTT.

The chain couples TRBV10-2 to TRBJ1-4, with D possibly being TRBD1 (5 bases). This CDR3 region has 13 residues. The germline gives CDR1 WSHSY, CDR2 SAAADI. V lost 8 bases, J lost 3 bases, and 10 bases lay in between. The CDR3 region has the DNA TGCGCCAGCCAGCGGGGGGCTAATGAAAAACTGTTTTTT. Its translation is CASQRGANEKLFF.

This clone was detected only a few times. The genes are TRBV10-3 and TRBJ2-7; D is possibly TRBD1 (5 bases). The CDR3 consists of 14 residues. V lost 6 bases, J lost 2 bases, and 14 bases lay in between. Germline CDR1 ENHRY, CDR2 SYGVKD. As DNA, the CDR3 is TGTGCCATCAGCACCAGACAGAAACCCTACGAGCAGTACTTC. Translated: CAISTRQKPYEQYF.

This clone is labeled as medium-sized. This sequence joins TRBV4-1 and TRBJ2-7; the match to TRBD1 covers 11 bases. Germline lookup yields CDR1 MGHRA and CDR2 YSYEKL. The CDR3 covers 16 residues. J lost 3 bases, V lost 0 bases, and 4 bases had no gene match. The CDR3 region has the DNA TGCGCCAGCAGCCAAGATGAGGGGACAGGGGGCTACGAGCAGTACTTC. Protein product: CASSQDEGTGGYEQYF.

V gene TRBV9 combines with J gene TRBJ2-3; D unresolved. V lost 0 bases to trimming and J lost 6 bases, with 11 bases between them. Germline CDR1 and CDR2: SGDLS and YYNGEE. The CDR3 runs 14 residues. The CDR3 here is CASSVAPNKDTQYF. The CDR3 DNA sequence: TGTGCCAGCAGCGTAGCGCCGAACAAGGATACGCAGTATTTT.

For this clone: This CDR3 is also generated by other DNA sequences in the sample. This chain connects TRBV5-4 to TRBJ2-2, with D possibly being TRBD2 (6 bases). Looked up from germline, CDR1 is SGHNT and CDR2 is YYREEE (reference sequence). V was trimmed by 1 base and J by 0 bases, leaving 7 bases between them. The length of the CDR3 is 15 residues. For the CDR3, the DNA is TGTGCCAGCAGCTTGACGGGGGCGAACACCGGGGAGCTGTTTTTT. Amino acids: CASSLTGANTGELFF.

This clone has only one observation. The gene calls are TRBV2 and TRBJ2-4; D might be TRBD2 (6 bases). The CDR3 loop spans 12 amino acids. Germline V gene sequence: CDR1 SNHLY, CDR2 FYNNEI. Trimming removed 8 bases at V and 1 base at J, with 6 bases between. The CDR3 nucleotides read TGTGCCAGCGGGAGGGCCAAAAACATTCAGTACTTC. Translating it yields CASGRAKNIQYF.

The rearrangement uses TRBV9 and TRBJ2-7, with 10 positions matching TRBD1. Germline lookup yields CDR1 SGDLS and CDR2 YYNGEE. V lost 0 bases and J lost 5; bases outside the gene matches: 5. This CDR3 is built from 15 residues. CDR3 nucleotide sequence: TGTGCCAGCAGCGTAGCGGGACAGGGGTTCAACGAGCAGTACTTC. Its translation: CASSVAGQGFNEQYF.

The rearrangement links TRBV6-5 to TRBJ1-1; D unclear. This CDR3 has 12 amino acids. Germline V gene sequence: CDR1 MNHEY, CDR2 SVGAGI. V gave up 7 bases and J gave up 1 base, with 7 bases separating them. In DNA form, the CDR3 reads TGTGCCAGCACCTCCGGGAACACTGAAGCTTTCTTT. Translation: CASTSGNTEAFF.

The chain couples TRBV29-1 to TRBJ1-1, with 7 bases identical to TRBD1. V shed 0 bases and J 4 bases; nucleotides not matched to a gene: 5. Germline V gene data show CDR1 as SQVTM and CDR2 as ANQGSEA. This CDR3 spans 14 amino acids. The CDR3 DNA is TGCAGCGTTGAAGAAGGATACAGGGGCACTGAAGCTTTCTTT. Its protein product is CSVEEGYRGTEAFF.

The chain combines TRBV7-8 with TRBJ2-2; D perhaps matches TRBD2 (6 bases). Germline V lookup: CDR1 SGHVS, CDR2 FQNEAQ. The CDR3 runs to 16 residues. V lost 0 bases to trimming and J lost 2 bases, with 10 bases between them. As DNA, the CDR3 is TGTGCCAGCAGCTTAGCGCGGAGGGGTAACACCGGGGAGCTGTTTTTT. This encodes CASSLARRGNTGELFF.

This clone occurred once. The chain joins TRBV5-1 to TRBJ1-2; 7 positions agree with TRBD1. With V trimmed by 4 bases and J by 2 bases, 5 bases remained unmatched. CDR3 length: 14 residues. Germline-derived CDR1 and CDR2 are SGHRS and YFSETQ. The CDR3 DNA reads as TGCGCCAGCAGCCCCGAGGGACAGAACTATGGCTACACCTTC. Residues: CASSPEGQNYGYTF.

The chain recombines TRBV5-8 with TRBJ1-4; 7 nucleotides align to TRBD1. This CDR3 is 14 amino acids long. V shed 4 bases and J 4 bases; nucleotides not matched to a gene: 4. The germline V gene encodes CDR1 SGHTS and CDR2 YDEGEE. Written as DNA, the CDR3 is TGTGCCAGCAGCCCTGGGACAGTTAATGAAAAACTGTTTTTT. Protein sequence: CASSPGTVNEKLFF.